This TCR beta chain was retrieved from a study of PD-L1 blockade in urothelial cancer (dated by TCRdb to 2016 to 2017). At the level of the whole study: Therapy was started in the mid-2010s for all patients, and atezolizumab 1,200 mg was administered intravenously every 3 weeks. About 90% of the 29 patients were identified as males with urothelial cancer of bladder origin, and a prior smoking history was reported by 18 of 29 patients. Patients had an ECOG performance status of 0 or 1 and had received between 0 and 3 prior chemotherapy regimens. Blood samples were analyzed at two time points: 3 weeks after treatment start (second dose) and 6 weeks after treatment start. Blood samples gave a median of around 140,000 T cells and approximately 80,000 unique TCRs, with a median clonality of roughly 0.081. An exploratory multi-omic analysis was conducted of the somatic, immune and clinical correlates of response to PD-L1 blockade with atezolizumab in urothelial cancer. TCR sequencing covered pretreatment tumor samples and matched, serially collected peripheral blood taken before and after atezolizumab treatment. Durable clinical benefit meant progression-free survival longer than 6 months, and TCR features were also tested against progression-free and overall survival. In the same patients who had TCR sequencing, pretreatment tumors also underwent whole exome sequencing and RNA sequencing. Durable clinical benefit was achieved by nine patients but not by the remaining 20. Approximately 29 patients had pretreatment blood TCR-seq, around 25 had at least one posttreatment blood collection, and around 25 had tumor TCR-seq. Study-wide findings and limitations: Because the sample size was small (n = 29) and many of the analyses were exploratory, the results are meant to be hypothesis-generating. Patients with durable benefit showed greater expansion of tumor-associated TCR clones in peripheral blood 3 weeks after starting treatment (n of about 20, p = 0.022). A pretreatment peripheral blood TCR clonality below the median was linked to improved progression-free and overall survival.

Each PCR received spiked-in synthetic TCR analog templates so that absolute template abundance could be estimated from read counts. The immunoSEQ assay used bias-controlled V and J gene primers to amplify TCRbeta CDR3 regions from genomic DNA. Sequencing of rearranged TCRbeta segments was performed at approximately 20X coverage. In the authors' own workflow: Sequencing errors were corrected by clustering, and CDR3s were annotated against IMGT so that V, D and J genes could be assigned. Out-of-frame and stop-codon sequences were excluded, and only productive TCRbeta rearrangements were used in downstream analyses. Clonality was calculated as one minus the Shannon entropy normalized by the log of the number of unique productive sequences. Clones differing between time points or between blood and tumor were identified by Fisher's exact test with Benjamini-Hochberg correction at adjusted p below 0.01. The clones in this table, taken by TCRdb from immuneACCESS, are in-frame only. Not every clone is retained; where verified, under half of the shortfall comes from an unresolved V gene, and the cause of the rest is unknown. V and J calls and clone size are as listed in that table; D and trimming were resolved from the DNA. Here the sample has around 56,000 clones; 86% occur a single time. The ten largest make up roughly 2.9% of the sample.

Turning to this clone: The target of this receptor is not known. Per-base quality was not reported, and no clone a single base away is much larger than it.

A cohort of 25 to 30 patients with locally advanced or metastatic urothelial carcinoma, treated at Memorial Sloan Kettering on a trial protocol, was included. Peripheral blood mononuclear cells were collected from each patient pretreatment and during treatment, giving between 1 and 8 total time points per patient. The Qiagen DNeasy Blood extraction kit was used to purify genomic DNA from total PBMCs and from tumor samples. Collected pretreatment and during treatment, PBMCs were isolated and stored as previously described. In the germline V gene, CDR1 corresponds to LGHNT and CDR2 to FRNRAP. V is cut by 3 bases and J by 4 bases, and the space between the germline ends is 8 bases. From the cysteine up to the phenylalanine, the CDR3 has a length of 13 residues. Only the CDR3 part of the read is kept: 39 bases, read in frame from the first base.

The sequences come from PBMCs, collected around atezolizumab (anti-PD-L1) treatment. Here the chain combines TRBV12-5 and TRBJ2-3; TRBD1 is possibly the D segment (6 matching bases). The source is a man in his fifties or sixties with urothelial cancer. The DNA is TGTGCTAGTGGTTTTGGGGGCTCAGATACGCAGTATTTT. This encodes CASGFGGSDTQYF.